This TCR beta chain was sequenced during a study of radiation and T cells in renal cell carcinoma. Study-wide results and limits: Dominant CDR3 motifs occupied more repertoire in irradiated than control tumors.

TCRdb keeps only in-frame clones here, not all; method: immunoSEQ multiplex PCR. The sample shows approximately 5,000 clones, roughly two thirds of them seen only once. Treatment indicated: treatment-naive control, cytoreductive nephrectomy. Control samples are tumors resected by cytoreductive nephrectomy without prior radiation. Control tumor donors were several females and 11 males, median age approximately 50 years. Notes on this clone: What it binds is not known.

The sequence derives from a human donor with renal cell carcinoma. Source: tumor tissue, taken from a patient whose treatment was nephrectomy without radiotherapy.

The CDR3 region is CASSSGGENQPQHF. CDR3 nucleotide sequence: TGTGCCAGCAGCTCTGGGGGGGAAAATCAGCCCCAGCATTTT. The rearrangement uses TRBV7-2 and TRBJ1-5; D may be TRBD1 (5 bases). Germline assignment: CDR1 SGHTA and CDR2 FQGNSA. CDR3 size: 14 residues. V dropped 4 bases and J dropped 4 bases, with 11 bases sitting between them.